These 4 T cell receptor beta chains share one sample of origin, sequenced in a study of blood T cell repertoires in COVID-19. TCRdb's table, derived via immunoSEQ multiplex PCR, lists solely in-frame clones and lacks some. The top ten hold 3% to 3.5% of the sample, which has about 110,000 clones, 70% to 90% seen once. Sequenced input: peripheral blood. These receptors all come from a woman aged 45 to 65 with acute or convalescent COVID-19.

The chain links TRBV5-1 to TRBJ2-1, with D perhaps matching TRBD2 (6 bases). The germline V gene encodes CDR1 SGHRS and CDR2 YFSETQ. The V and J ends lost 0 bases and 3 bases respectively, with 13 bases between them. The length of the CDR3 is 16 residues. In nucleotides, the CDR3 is TGCGCCAGCAGCTTGGGTAGTAGCGGACTCTACAATGAGCAGTTCTTC. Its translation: CASSLGSSGLYNEQFF.

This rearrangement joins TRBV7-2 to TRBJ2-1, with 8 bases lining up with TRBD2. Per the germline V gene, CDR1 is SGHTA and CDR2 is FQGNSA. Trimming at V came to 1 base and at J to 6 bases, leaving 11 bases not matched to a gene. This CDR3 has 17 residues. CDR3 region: CASSLGLTSGLFNEQFF. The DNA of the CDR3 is TGTGCCAGCAGCTTAGGACTCACTAGCGGACTCTTCAATGAGCAGTTCTTC.

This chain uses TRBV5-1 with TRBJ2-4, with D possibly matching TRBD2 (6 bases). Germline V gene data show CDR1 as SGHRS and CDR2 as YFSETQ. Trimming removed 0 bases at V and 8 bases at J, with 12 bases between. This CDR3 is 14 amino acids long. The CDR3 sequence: CASSLGLERHIQYF. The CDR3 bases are TGCGCCAGCAGCTTGGGACTAGAGAGGCACATTCAGTACTTC.

CDR3 DNA: TGTGCCTGGAGTCCGGGAGGGCTTGAACATACGCAGTATTTT. It is translated as CAWSPGGLEHTQYF. The chain has TRBV30 and TRBJ2-3, with 8 bases fitting TRBD2. Germline assignment: CDR1 GTSNPN and CDR2 SVGIG (reference sequence). The CDR3 contains 14 residues. Trimming took 2 bases from V and 7 from J; bases not matched to a gene: 8.